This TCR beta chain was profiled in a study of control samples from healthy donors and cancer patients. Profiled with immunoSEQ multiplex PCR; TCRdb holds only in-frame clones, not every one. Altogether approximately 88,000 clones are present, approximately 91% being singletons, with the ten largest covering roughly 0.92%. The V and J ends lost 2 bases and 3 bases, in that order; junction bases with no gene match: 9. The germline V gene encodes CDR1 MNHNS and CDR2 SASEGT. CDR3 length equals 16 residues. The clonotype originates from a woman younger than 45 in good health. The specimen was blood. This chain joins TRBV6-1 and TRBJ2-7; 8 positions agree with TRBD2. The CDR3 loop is CASSERSGGWGYEQYF. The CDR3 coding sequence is TGTGCCAGCAGTGAAAGGAGCGGGGGTTGGGGCTACGAGCAGTACTTC.